The table lists the clone carrying this TCR beta chain with a few counts. What it recognizes is unknown. The entry originates in a study of T cells in localized non-small cell lung cancer. The CDR3 runs 15 residues. The V segment lost 3 bases and the J segment 1 base; nucleotides outside the gene matches: 0. Germline V CDR1 and CDR2: MNHEY, SMNVEV (reference sequence). This table comes from immunoSEQ multiplex PCR, and its TCRdb copy is limited to in-frame clones, with some not included. The table lists approximately 35,000 clones, over 80% of them singletons. Notes on the study in general: Uninvolved adjacent lung had more T cell clonality than any other tissue, topping tumor.

This TCR was recovered from a man aged 35-75 years with stage II lung adenocarcinoma. The chain employs TRBV27 and TRBJ2-7; 13 bases agree with TRBD2. Source: PBMCs, taken before any cancer treatment. The CDR3 spells CASSLGLAGSYEQYF. DNA for the CDR3: TGTGCCAGCAGTTTGGGACTAGCGGGATCCTACGAGCAGTACTTC.